Below, 2 T cell receptor beta chains from the same sample are listed, as sequenced in a study of T cell responses to AZD1222 COVID-19 vaccine. Generated by immunoSEQ multiplex PCR, the TCRdb table keeps only in-frame clones and is missing some. The data contain about 100,000 clones, 87% of them singletons. The sequencing here drew on peripheral blood, taken 28 days after the second AZD1222 dose. The receptors were sampled from an adult who received the AZD1222 COVID-19 vaccine.

The gene calls are TRBV7-9 and TRBJ2-3; D is possibly TRBD2 (6 bases). Trimming stripped 2 bases from V and 2 bases from J, with 14 bases between. This CDR3 is built from 16 residues. Per germline, CDR1 SEHNR and CDR2 FQNEAQ (reference sequence). CDR3 sequence: CASSLNTGGYTDTQYF. The CDR3, as DNA: TGTGCCAGCAGCTTAAATACCGGGGGTTACACAGATACGCAGTATTTT.

This chain connects TRBV2 to TRBJ2-1; D gene unclear. Deletions cut 6 bases from V and 0 bases from J, with 12 bases between. CDR1 and CDR2 (germline): SNHLY, FYNNEI. This CDR3 is built from 15 residues. CDR3 in amino acids: CASRAYSDSYNEQFF. CDR3 nucleotide sequence: TGTGCCAGCAGAGCATACAGTGACTCCTACAATGAGCAGTTCTTC.